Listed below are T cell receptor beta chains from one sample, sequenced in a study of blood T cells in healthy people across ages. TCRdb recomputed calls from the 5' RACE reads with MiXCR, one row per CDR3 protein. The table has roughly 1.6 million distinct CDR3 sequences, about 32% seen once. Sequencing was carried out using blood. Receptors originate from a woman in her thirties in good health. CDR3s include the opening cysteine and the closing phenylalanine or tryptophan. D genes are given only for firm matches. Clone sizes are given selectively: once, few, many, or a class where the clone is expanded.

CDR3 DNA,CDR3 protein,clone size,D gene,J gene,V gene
TGTGCCAGCCGGCGGGACCAGGGGGCTGAAGCTTTCTTT,CASRRDQGAEAFF,once,TRBD1,TRBJ1-1,TRBV7-2
TGCGCCAGCAGCTTGTTCGCCGAGATCTACAATGAGCAGTTCTTC,CASSLFAEIYNEQFF,NA,NA,TRBJ2-1,TRBV5-1
TGTGCCAGCAGTGTAGAGGGGGCCCGAGAGACCCAGTACTTC,CASSVEGARETQYF,few,TRBD1,TRBJ2-5,TRBV6-6
TGCAGTGCTCCCTGGACAGGCCTGACCCAGTACTTC,CSAPWTGLTQYF,NA,TRBD1,TRBJ2-5,TRBV20-1
TGTGCCAGCACCAACCAGGGGGACTCCTACGAGCAGTACTTC,CASTNQGDSYEQYF,NA,TRBD1,TRBJ2-7,TRBV7-9
TGTGCCAGCAGGGAGGGGAGTACCTACAATGAGCAGTTCTTC,CASREGSTYNEQFF,NA,NA,TRBJ2-1,TRBV27
TGTGCTAGTGGTTTGGGGGTCAATGAGCAGTTCTTC,CASGLGVNEQFF,NA,NA,TRBJ2-1,TRBV12-5
TGTGCCTGCAGCGTAGCCCCCGGGACTAGTATGAATGAGCAGTTCTTC,CACSVAPGTSMNEQFF,NA,TRBD2,TRBJ2-1,TRBV9
TGCGCCAGCAGCTTATCACTAGCTTCGATCACAGATACGCAGTATTTT,CASSLSLASITDTQYF,NA,NA,TRBJ2-3,TRBV5-1
TGCAGTGCTAGAGTCGCGACAGGGCAAGAGACCCAGTACTTC,CSARVATGQETQYF,few,TRBD1,TRBJ2-5,TRBV20-1
TGTGCCAGCAGCCAAGATCGGGGTAGCGGGGGCACAGATACGCAGTATTTT,CASSQDRGSGGTDTQYF,NA,TRBD2,TRBJ2-3,TRBV4-2
TGTGCCAGCAGTTTAGGACTAGCGGGGGATAGTGAGCAGTTCTTC,CASSLGLAGDSEQFF,NA,TRBD2,TRBJ2-1,TRBV12-3/TRBV12-4
TGCAGTGCTAAACTAGCGGTGGGGTCCTACAATGAGCAGTTCTTC,CSAKLAVGSYNEQFF,many,TRBD2,TRBJ2-1,TRBV20-1
TGTGCCAGCAGTCGGACAGGGGCGCTTCAGCCCCAGCATTTT,CASSRTGALQPQHF,few,TRBD1,TRBJ1-5,TRBV2
TGTGCCAGCAGGGGCTCTAATGAAAAACTGTTTTTT,CASRGSNEKLFF,few,NA,TRBJ1-4,TRBV6-1
TGTGCCAGCAGCGCCGGACTAGCGGGGGCTCTCCGAGAGGAGACCCAGTACTTC,CASSAGLAGALREETQYF,NA,TRBD2,TRBJ2-5,TRBV9
TGTGCCAGCAGTCTCTCAGGGACTAGCGGGATTACCTACGAGCAGTACTTC,CASSLSGTSGITYEQYF,NA,TRBD2,TRBJ2-7,TRBV28
TGTGCCAGCAGTTTTTCCGCTAGCGGGGGGCGGGGGGAGCAGTTCTTC,CASSFSASGGRGEQFF,NA,TRBD2,TRBJ2-1,TRBV6-5
TGTGCCAGCAGCCAACACACCCGCACAGATACGCAGTATTTT,CASSQHTRTDTQYF,few,NA,TRBJ2-3,TRBV16
TGTGCCAGCGTGCCAGGGTTGGAAAAGAGCTCCTACAATGAGCAGTTCTTC,CASVPGLEKSSYNEQFF,NA,NA,TRBJ2-1,TRBV7-6
TGTGCCAGCAGCTTGGTGGCCCCCCTAGCGGGAGTGGACACCGGGGAGCTGTTTTTT,CASSLVAPLAGVDTGELFF,NA,TRBD2,TRBJ2-2,TRBV5-5
TGCGCCAGCAGTGAGTATAGTAGGGACGAGCAGTACTTC,CASSEYSRDEQYF,NA,NA,TRBJ2-7,TRBV10-2
TGTGCCAGCAGCTTTTCCGGGACAGGGAGCTCCTACAATGAGCAGTTCTTC,CASSFSGTGSSYNEQFF,NA,TRBD1,TRBJ2-1,TRBV7-9
TGTGCCAGCAGCCAGGACGATTTGAGAGGCTACACCTTC,CASSQDDLRGYTF,NA,NA,TRBJ1-2,TRBV3-1
TGTGCCACCAGCAGAGGCGCCTTTCGCGGGAGGGCCGAAGGCACAGATACGCAGTATTTT,CATSRGAFRGRAEGTDTQYF,NA,TRBD2,TRBJ2-3,TRBV15
TGTGCCAGCAGTGAATACTACGAAATAGACTTATACGAGCAGTACTTC,CASSEYYEIDLYEQYF,NA,NA,TRBJ2-7,TRBV6-1
TGTGCCAGCAGACCTGACAGGGGATGGAGCAATCAGCCCCAGCATTTT,CASRPDRGWSNQPQHF,few,TRBD1,TRBJ1-5,TRBV6-2/TRBV6-3
TGTGCCAGCAGCTTAGATTTGGGGTTAGGGGGAGATACGCAGTATTTT,CASSLDLGLGGDTQYF,few,NA,TRBJ2-3,TRBV11-2
TGCGCCAGCAGCCGCAACTCCAAAACAGGGATTACTGAAGCTTTCTTT,CASSRNSKTGITEAFF,NA,NA,TRBJ1-1,TRBV5-1
TGTGCCAGCACCGGGACAGGGGCGTACCAAGAGACCCAGTACTTC,CASTGTGAYQETQYF,NA,TRBD1,TRBJ2-5,TRBV19
TGCGCCAGCAGCCAAGACGTTGGCATTAATTCACCCCTCCACTTT,CASSQDVGINSPLHF,NA,NA,TRBJ1-6,TRBV4-1
TGTGCCAGCAGTCCCACAATCCCGACGGCTCTCGGTACGCAGTATTTT,CASSPTIPTALGTQYF,NA,NA,TRBJ2-3,TRBV28
TGTGCCAGCGCCCTCGGGACTAGCGGTTTGAATGAGCAGTTCTTC,CASALGTSGLNEQFF,NA,TRBD2,TRBJ2-1,TRBV6-5
TGTGCCAGCAGTTTAGCGGGACTAGGAGCCTACGAGCAGTACTTC,CASSLAGLGAYEQYF,NA,TRBD2,TRBJ2-7,TRBV28
TGCAGCGTTGATATTAAGTGGGGAGGACCTTCCTACGAGCAGTACTTC,CSVDIKWGGPSYEQYF,many,NA,TRBJ2-7,TRBV29-1
TGTGCCAGCAGTTTATGGCTGGGGAATCTCGCCTACGAGCAGTACTTC,CASSLWLGNLAYEQYF,few,NA,TRBJ2-7,TRBV28
TGTGCCAGCAGCTCCTCATCTGGGACAGGAGCAGATACGCAGTATTTT,CASSSSSGTGADTQYF,NA,TRBD1,TRBJ2-3,TRBV7-2
TGTGCCAGCAGTTCCCGCGGCCCTCCTAGCGGGAAGTCAGATACGCAGTATTTT,CASSSRGPPSGKSDTQYF,once,TRBD2,TRBJ2-3,TRBV12-3/TRBV12-4
TGTGCCAGCAGCTATGGAGTCTCTGGGGCCAACGTCCTGACTTTC,CASSYGVSGANVLTF,few,NA,TRBJ2-6,TRBV6-1
TGTGCCACCAGCAGAGATCGTTTCGAGCAGTTCTTC,CATSRDRFEQFF,NA,NA,TRBJ2-1,TRBV15
TGTGCCAGCAGTAAGGGCTATACAGGGATCCCCATTTACTATGGCTACACCTTC,CASSKGYTGIPIYYGYTF,NA,NA,TRBJ1-2,TRBV27
TGTGCCTCCGGGACAGGGGGCCACGAGCAGTACTTC,CASGTGGHEQYF,few,TRBD1,TRBJ2-7,TRBV7-9
TGCAGTGCAGGGACTAGCGGGGGGGCAGATAGGACCCAGTACTTC,CSAGTSGGADRTQYF,NA,TRBD2,TRBJ2-5,TRBV20-1
TGTGCCTGGACCAAACAGCCTTACGAGCAGTACTTC,CAWTKQPYEQYF,NA,NA,TRBJ2-7,TRBV30
TGTGCCAGCTCACCACTGGGACAGGGGGCCAATGAGCAGTTCTTC,CASSPLGQGANEQFF,few,TRBD1,TRBJ2-1,TRBV18
TGTGCCAGCAGCCTTCGGAGCTCTGGAAACACCATATATTTT,CASSLRSSGNTIYF,NA,NA,TRBJ1-3,TRBV3-1
TGCAGCGTTGTTCGGCAGGGTCTCGGGGATGAGCAGTTCTTC,CSVVRQGLGDEQFF,NA,NA,TRBJ2-1,TRBV29-1
TGTGCCAGCAGCTTCCAACTAGGGCACGGGGAGCTGTTTTTT,CASSFQLGHGELFF,NA,NA,TRBJ2-2,TRBV6-6
TGTGCCAGCAGCCAAGGAGGACGGCGAGTTACGCAGTATTTT,CASSQGGRRVTQYF,few,NA,TRBJ2-3,TRBV14
TGTGCCAGCAGCCGGGACAGGGGGAAGGGTTCACCCCTCCACTTT,CASSRDRGKGSPLHF,NA,TRBD1,TRBJ1-6,TRBV5-6
TGCGCCAGCAGCCAGGGACAGGGGGTGATGAACACTGAAGCTTTCTTT,CASSQGQGVMNTEAFF,few,TRBD1,TRBJ1-1,TRBV5-1
TGTGCCAGCAGCCATATGCGACGGAGGCAAGAGACCCAGTACTTC,CASSHMRRRQETQYF,NA,NA,TRBJ2-5,TRBV3-1